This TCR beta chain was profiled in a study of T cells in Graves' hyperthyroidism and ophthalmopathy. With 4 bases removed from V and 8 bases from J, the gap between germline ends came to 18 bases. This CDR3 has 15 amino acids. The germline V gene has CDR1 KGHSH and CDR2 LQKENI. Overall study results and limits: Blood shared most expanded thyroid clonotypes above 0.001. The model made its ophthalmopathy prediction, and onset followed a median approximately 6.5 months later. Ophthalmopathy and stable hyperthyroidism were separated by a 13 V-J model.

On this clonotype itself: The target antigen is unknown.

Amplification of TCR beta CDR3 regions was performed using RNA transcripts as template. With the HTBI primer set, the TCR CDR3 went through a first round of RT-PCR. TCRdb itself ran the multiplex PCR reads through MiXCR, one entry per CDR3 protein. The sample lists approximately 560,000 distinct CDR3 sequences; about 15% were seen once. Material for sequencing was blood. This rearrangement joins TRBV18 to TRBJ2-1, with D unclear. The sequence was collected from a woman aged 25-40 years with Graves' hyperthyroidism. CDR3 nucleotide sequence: TGTGCCAGCTCACGGCCCGCGACCCTTTTCGATGAGCAGTTCTTC. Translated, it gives CASSRPATLFDEQFF.